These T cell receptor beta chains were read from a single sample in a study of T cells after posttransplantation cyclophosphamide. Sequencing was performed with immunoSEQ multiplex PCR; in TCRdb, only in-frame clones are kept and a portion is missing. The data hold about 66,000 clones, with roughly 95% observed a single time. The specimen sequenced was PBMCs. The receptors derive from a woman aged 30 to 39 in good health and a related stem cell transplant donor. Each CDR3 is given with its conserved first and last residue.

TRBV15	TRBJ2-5	CATSGGDRGPWYQETQYF
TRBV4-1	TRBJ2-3	CASSQTIGTQYF
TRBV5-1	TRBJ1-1	CASSPGGTMNTEAFF
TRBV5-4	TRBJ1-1	CASSQGQPSNTEAFF
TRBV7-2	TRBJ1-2	CASSPKAEHNNYGYTF
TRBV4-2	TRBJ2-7	CASSQDRGRRGEQYF
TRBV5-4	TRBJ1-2	CASSLWNRVYGYTF
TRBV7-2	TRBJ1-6	CASSWTGRNSPLHF
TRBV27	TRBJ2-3	CASSELPRDTQYF
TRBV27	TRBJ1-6	CASSRTSGPLSNSPLHF
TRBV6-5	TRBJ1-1	CASSNRDRVGIF
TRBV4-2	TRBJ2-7	CASSQEYTQSSYEQYF
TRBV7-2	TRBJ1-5	CASSLVPQSNQPQHF
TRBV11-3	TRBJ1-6	CASSSSRGYHNSPLHF
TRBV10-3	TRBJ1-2	CAISGDRGYGYTF
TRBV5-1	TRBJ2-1	CASSYGTSGYNEQFF
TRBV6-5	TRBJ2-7	CASSRPAAYEQYF
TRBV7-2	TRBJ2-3	CASSLRRGSTDTQYF
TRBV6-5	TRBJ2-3	CASKLGQSTDTQYF
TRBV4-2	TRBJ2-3	CASSQDPGQGTQYF
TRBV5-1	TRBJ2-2	CASSLGANTGELFF
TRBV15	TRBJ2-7	CATSRERGPLDEQYF
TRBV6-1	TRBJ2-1	CASSERGEKKRNEQFF
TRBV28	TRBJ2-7	CASSFNGGEQYF
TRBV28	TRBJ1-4	CASSSGQGYNEKLFF
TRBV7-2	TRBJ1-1	CASSEDRGSTEAFF
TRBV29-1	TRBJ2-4	CSVVGGGGRLAKNIQYF
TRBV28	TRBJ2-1	CASNQGVRGEQFF
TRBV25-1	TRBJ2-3	CASSYLGQGTDTQYF
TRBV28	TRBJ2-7	CASSLGHPRYEQYF
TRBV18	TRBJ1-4	CASSPLNFRVSVEKLFF
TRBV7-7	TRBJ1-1	CASSLDKNTEAFF
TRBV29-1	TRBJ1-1	CSVAEVLNTEAFF